This TCR beta chain derives from a study of shared clonotypes between healthy human individuals. Notes on the study in general: Depth of sequencing was expected to influence donor clonotype sharing.

The method was immunoSEQ multiplex PCR; TCRdb's version includes in-frame clones alone and lacks a portion of them. The repertoire includes more than 2 million clones, 93% of them detected once, and more than 1.5% sits in the top ten. Details on this clone: Its target is unknown.

The V gene's germline CDR1 is SGHDN and CDR2 FVKESK. With 2 bases removed from V and 8 bases from J, the gap between germline ends came to 21 bases. The CDR3 length is 16 residues. Naivety among CD8 cells was defined by CD45RO negativity and positive CCR7 selection, thereby excluding terminally differentiated effector memory CD45RA+ cells. The receptor was derived from a man between 18 and 35 years old in good health. Some clones in this sample may be carry-over from other donors' samples. The V gene is TRBV14, the J gene TRBJ1-2, with D hard to call. Material: naive CD8+ T cells from PBMCs. The CDR3 protein is CASSQLFRTAGEGYTF. The CDR3 nucleotides read TGTGCCAGCAGCCAATTATTCCGGACCGCGGGTGAGGGCTACACCTTC.